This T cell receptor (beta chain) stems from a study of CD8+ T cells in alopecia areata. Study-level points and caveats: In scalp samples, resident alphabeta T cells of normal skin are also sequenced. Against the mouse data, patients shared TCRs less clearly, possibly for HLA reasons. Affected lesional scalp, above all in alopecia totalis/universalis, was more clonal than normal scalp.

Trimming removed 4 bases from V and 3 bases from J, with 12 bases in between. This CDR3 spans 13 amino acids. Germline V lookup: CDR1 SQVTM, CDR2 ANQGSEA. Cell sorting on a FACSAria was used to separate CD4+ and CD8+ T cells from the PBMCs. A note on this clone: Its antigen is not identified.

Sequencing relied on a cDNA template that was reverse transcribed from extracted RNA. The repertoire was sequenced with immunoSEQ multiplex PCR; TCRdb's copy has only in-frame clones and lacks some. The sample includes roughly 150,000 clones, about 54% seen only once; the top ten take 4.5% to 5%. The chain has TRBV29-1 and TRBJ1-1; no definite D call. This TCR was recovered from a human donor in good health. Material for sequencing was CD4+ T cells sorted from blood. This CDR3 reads CSVVRRMDTEAFF. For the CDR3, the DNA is TGCAGCGTTGTCCGCAGGATGGACACTGAAGCTTTCTTT.